Listed below are T cell receptor beta chains from one sample, sequenced in a study of blood T cell repertoires in COVID-19. Measured with immunoSEQ multiplex PCR; TCRdb has only the in-frame clones, and not every one. Of over 75,000 clones listed, 78% are singletons. The material sequenced was peripheral blood. These TCRs come from a human donor in a cohort sampled during active COVID-19. Both conserved end residues are part of each CDR3. The order of the fields is V gene, D gene, J gene, clone size, CDR3 DNA, CDR3 protein. The D gene is left open where the match is weak. Expanded clones get a size class; other rows say once, few or many, or leave the size out.

TRBV19	NA	TRBJ1-4	once	TGTGCCAGTAGTCCCGGGGAGGGAACTAATGAAAAACTGTTTTTT	CASSPGEGTNEKLFF
TRBV11-2	TRBD2	TRBJ2-1	NA	TGTGCCAGCAGCTGGACTAGCGGGATCAATGAGCAGTTCTTC	CASSWTSGINEQFF
TRBV24-1	TRBD2	TRBJ2-5	NA	TGTGCCACCAGTGATCCCACCGCGGGGGAAGAGACCCAGTACTTC	CATSDPTAGEETQYF
TRBV9	NA	TRBJ1-2	NA	TGTGCCAGCAGCGTAGATGGCCAGATCTATGGCTACACCTTC	CASSVDGQIYGYTF
TRBV7-9	TRBD1	TRBJ1-2	NA	TGTGCCAGCTCTCAAGGGGGCTCTCGTGGCTACACCTTC	CASSQGGSRGYTF
TRBV27	NA	TRBJ2-1	NA	TGTGCCAGCAGTTCAGGTCTTGAGCAGTTCTTC	CASSSGLEQFF
TRBV6-2/TRBV6-3	TRBD1	TRBJ2-7	NA	TGTGCCAGCAGTTCGGACAGGGTGTCCCCCTACGAGCAGTACTTC	CASSSDRVSPYEQYF
TRBV29-1	NA	TRBJ2-3	NA	TGCAGCGGAGCTCCGGGACAAAGCACAGATACGCAGTATTTT	CSGAPGQSTDTQYF
TRBV14	TRBD2	TRBJ2-7	NA	TGTGCCAGCAGCCAAGGCTGGGGGGGCTACGAGCAGTACTTC	CASSQGWGGYEQYF
TRBV21-1	NA	TRBJ1-5	NA	TGTGCCAGCAGCAAAGGGGGCAGGGTGTGTGGGAGCAATCAGCCCCAGCATTTT	CASSKGGRVCGSNQPQHF
TRBV9	TRBD1	TRBJ1-2	NA	TGTGCCAGCAGCGGCAACAGGGGGCACGGCTACACCTTC	CASSGNRGHGYTF
TRBV2	NA	TRBJ1-1	NA	TGTGCCAGCAGGAGAACCGAGAACACTGAAGCTTTCTTT	CASRRTENTEAFF
TRBV4-1	NA	TRBJ1-2	NA	TGCGCCAGCAGCCAAGAGGGCAGCAACTATGGCTACACCTTC	CASSQEGSNYGYTF
TRBV5-6	NA	TRBJ2-1	NA	TGTGCCAGCAGCTTAACCGGGGGAAATGAGCAGTTCTTC	CASSLTGGNEQFF
TRBV11-2	NA	TRBJ2-6	NA	TGTGCCAGCAGCTTCCTCACAGGGTCCTCTGGGGCCAACGTCCTGACTTTC	CASSFLTGSSGANVLTF